The rows below give T cell receptor beta chains drawn from one sample of a study of blood T cell repertoires in COVID-19. Assay used: immunoSEQ multiplex PCR; TCRdb lists only in-frame clones, some missing. This repertoire shows under 300,000 clones, 75% to 90% found once; its top ten account for 3% to 3.5%. The sequenced sample was PBMCs or T cells enriched from blood (not recorded which). The source is a woman in her forties who had been exposed to COVID-19. CDR3s include the opening cysteine and the closing phenylalanine or tryptophan. The order of the fields is CDR3 DNA, CDR3 protein, D gene, V gene, clone size, J gene. The D gene is left open where the match is weak. Size tells how often a clone was seen (once, few, many) or the class of an expanded clone, and some rows leave it out.

DNA: TGTGCCAGCAGCAACCGACAGACAACTAACTATGGCTACACCTTC
CDR3: CASSNRQTTNYGYTF
D: NA
V: TRBV7-9
size: NA
J: TRBJ1-2

DNA: TGTGCCAGCAGCCCGCGGGGGGGGGATCTGAACACTGAAGCTTTCTTT
CDR3: CASSPRGGDLNTEAFF
D: NA
V: TRBV7-6
size: NA
J: TRBJ1-1

DNA: TGTGCCTGGAGTGTAAATGGCGGGAACACCGGGGAGCTGTTTTTT
CDR3: CAWSVNGGNTGELFF
D: NA
V: TRBV30
size: NA
J: TRBJ2-2

DNA: TGTGCCAGCAGCGTAGCTCCCCAGGGGCCCTCCTACGAGCAGTACTTC
CDR3: CASSVAPQGPSYEQYF
D: NA
V: TRBV9
size: NA
J: TRBJ2-7

DNA: TGTGCCAGCAGCCCAGGACTTTCCTCTGGGGCCAACGTCCTGACTTTC
CDR3: CASSPGLSSGANVLTF
D: NA
V: TRBV5-1
size: NA
J: TRBJ2-6

DNA: TGTGCCAGCAGCCCCTCAGGGGGCTACCAAGAGACCCAGTACTTC
CDR3: CASSPSGGYQETQYF
D: TRBD1
V: TRBV5-1
size: NA
J: TRBJ2-5

DNA: TGTGCCAGCAGACTACTAGACTCGAACACCGGGGAGCTGTTTTTT
CDR3: CASRLLDSNTGELFF
D: NA
V: TRBV27
size: few
J: TRBJ2-2

DNA: TGTGCCAGCAGCTTACGACTAGCGGGAGCATCAGATACGCAGTATTTT
CDR3: CASSLRLAGASDTQYF
D: TRBD2
V: TRBV7-3
size: NA
J: TRBJ2-3

DNA: TGTGCCACCCGGGACGACCGACAGGGCGATGAAAAACTGTTTTTT
CDR3: CATRDDRQGDEKLFF
D: TRBD1
V: TRBV6-5
size: NA
J: TRBJ1-4

DNA: TGTGCCAGCAGTTACGGAGCTAGCAATCAGCCCCAGCATTTT
CDR3: CASSYGASNQPQHF
D: NA
V: TRBV6-2/TRBV6-3
size: NA
J: TRBJ1-5

DNA: TGTGCCAGCAGACCGGGACTCAATGAAAAACTGTTTTTT
CDR3: CASRPGLNEKLFF
D: NA
V: TRBV28
size: NA
J: TRBJ1-4

DNA: TGTGCCAGCAGTTACCGGGACAGGGCAAGTGGCTACACCTTC
CDR3: CASSYRDRASGYTF
D: TRBD1
V: TRBV6-2/TRBV6-3
size: NA
J: TRBJ1-2

DNA: TGCGCCAGCAGTGTCGGAGGGACCAACTATGGCTACACCTTC
CDR3: CASSVGGTNYGYTF
D: NA
V: TRBV5-1
size: NA
J: TRBJ1-2

DNA: TGTGCCAGCAGTTATGGCGGTTCAGCCAAAAACATTCAGTACTTC
CDR3: CASSYGGSAKNIQYF
D: NA
V: TRBV6-2/TRBV6-3
size: NA
J: TRBJ2-4

DNA: TGTGCCAGCACCGAGGGGGTGGGCAATCAGCCCCAGCATTTT
CDR3: CASTEGVGNQPQHF
D: NA
V: TRBV6-5
size: NA
J: TRBJ1-5

DNA: TGTGCCAGCAGCTTACAGGGCGGGGACAATGAGCAGTTCTTC
CDR3: CASSLQGGDNEQFF
D: NA
V: TRBV7-3
size: NA
J: TRBJ2-1

DNA: TGCGCCAGCAGAGGGACAGCAGGGGAAAAACTGTTTTTT
CDR3: CASRGTAGEKLFF
D: TRBD1
V: TRBV4-1
size: once
J: TRBJ1-4

DNA: TGTGCCAGCAGCTCCAGCGGGGGGGCAACAGATACGCAGTATTTT
CDR3: CASSSSGGATDTQYF
D: TRBD2
V: TRBV7-3
size: NA
J: TRBJ2-3

DNA: TGTGCCAGTAGGACCAGGGGAGCCCCCAATCAGCCCCAGCATTTT
CDR3: CASRTRGAPNQPQHF
D: NA
V: TRBV19
size: NA
J: TRBJ1-5

DNA: TGTGCCAGCAGCCGACGACAGGGTGGAGGCTACACCTTC
CDR3: CASSRRQGGGYTF
D: TRBD1
V: TRBV14
size: NA
J: TRBJ1-2

DNA: TGTGCCAGCAGTGAAGCTAGCATATCTGGAAACACCATATATTTT
CDR3: CASSEASISGNTIYF
D: NA
V: TRBV6-1
size: NA
J: TRBJ1-3

DNA: TGTGCCAGTAGTACTTCGGGGGGCCCGAACACCGGGGAGCTGTTTTTT
CDR3: CASSTSGGPNTGELFF
D: NA
V: TRBV19
size: NA
J: TRBJ2-2

DNA: TGCGCCAGCAGCCAAGAGGAGGGTTGGGGCACCGGGGAGCTGTTTTTT
CDR3: CASSQEEGWGTGELFF
D: NA
V: TRBV4-3
size: NA
J: TRBJ2-2

DNA: TGTGCCACTGGCCCCCGGGAGACTCATTACAATGAGCAGTTCTTC
CDR3: CATGPRETHYNEQFF
D: NA
V: TRBV15
size: once
J: TRBJ2-1

DNA: TGTGCCAGCAGTGAAGGGTGGTCCCACAGGACAGGGGGCCGCGGCTACACCTTC
CDR3: CASSEGWSHRTGGRGYTF
D: TRBD1
V: TRBV6-1
size: NA
J: TRBJ1-2

DNA: TGTGCCAGCACCCCAGGGGTGAGGAACTATGGCTACACCTTC
CDR3: CASTPGVRNYGYTF
D: NA
V: TRBV7-9
size: NA
J: TRBJ1-2

DNA: TGCGCCAGCAGCCAAGACAAGGCAGGAAGGAATTTTAATTCACCCCTCCACTTT
CDR3: CASSQDKAGRNFNSPLHF
D: NA
V: TRBV4-1
size: NA
J: TRBJ1-6

DNA: TGTGCCAGCAGAGGCTTCACAGGACAAACTAACTATGGCTACACCTTC
CDR3: CASRGFTGQTNYGYTF
D: NA
V: TRBV27
size: once
J: TRBJ1-2

DNA: TGTGCCAGCAGCCTAGCCGGGCCAAAAGAAGGGTACACCTTC
CDR3: CASSLAGPKEGYTF
D: NA
V: TRBV5-1
size: NA
J: TRBJ1-2

DNA: TGCAGCGTTGCCTTGGCCGGAAACCGGGGTGAAAAACTGTTTTTT
CDR3: CSVALAGNRGEKLFF
D: NA
V: TRBV29-1
size: NA
J: TRBJ1-4

DNA: TGCGCCAGCAGCTCAGGGGACAGGGACTATGGCTACACCTTC
CDR3: CASSSGDRDYGYTF
D: TRBD1
V: TRBV5-1
size: once
J: TRBJ1-2

DNA: TGTGCCAGCAGCTTAGGTCAGGGAATAAACTATGGCTACACCTTC
CDR3: CASSLGQGINYGYTF
D: NA
V: TRBV7-9
size: NA
J: TRBJ1-2

DNA: TGCGCCAGCAGCCAAGCCTCCAGGGTAGGCGAAAAACTGTTTTTT
CDR3: CASSQASRVGEKLFF
D: NA
V: TRBV4-1
size: NA
J: TRBJ1-4

DNA: TGTGCCAGCAGTGAAGTAGCAGAGACAGATACGCAGTATTTT
CDR3: CASSEVAETDTQYF
D: NA
V: TRBV2
size: NA
J: TRBJ2-3

DNA: TGTGCCAGCAGCTCCGGACAGGGGGTGTACTATGGCTACACCTTC
CDR3: CASSSGQGVYYGYTF
D: TRBD1
V: TRBV5-6
size: NA
J: TRBJ1-2

DNA: TGTGCCAGCAGATCGGGTTTGGACTCTGGAAACACCATATATTTT
CDR3: CASRSGLDSGNTIYF
D: NA
V: TRBV5-1
size: few
J: TRBJ1-3

DNA: TGTGCCAGTAGTATAGGGCTAGCGGGAGGTACGGCCCAGTACTTC
CDR3: CASSIGLAGGTAQYF
D: TRBD2
V: TRBV19
size: once
J: TRBJ2-5